The source of this T cell receptor (beta chain) is a study of CD8+ T cells in alopecia areata. About the study: Administration of oral tofacitinib to treated patients was at 5 to 10 mg twice daily. Tofacitinib ran for 6 to 18 months before 6 months off drug.

There are 15 residues in the CDR3. Germline V gives CDR1 SNHLY, CDR2 FYNNEI. Trimming removed 5 bases from V and 5 bases from J, with 16 bases in between. Regarding this clone: Its specificity is unknown.

In each case, RNA was isolated and then reverse transcribed into cDNA as the sequencing template. Produced via immunoSEQ multiplex PCR; TCRdb's table is partial and in-frame only. The sample carries about 130,000 clones, roughly 50% recorded once. Study observations and caveats: Lesional scalp, notably in alopecia totalis/universalis, had clonality above that of normal scalp. Besides other cells, scalp samples also yield sequences of resident alphabeta T cells from normal skin.

The receptor was derived from a human donor with alopecia areata. V usage is TRBV2 and J usage is TRBJ2-4; either TRBD1 or TRBD2 may supply D (5 bases each). The sample was CD4+ T cells sorted from blood, taken at week 0. This chain's CDR3 is CASSPRWGTENIQYF. For the CDR3, the DNA is TGTGCCAGCAGTCCTAGGTGGGGGACGGAAAACATTCAGTACTTC.